The 27 T cell receptor beta chains below come from one sample, sequenced in a study of blood T cell repertoires in COVID-19. Generated by immunoSEQ multiplex PCR, the TCRdb table keeps only in-frame clones and is missing some. The sample shows some 50,000 clones, 88% of them seen only once. The specimen sequenced was peripheral blood. These receptors all come from a human donor in a cohort sampled during active COVID-19.

This sequence joins TRBV25-1 and TRBJ2-5, with TRBD1 matching over 10 bases. J lost 2 bases, V lost 4 bases, and 4 bases had no gene match. CDR3 size: 15 residues. The germline V gene encodes CDR1 MGHDK and CDR2 SYGVNS. The CDR3 nucleotides are TGTGCCAGCAGTGGGGGACAGGGGAGACAAGAGACCCAGTACTTC. Its translation is CASSGGQGRQETQYF.

The chain joins TRBV5-6 to TRBJ1-5; no clear D. There are 14 residues in the CDR3. The V end was cut by 0 bases, the J end by 3 bases, with 7 bases between. Per germline, CDR1 SGHDT and CDR2 YYEEEE. The CDR3 spells CASSLGLINQPQHF. DNA of the CDR3: TGTGCCAGCAGCTTGGGGCTGATCAATCAGCCCCAGCATTTT.

The chain joins TRBV24-1 to TRBJ2-5, with a tentative D call TRBD2 (6 bases). This CDR3 has 14 residues. Germline-derived CDR1 and CDR2 are KGHDR and SFDVKD. V was cut by 3 bases and J by 4 bases, with 11 bases left in between. The DNA of the CDR3 is TGTGCCACCAGTGATGGGGGGTTGCTAGAGACCCAGTACTTC. Encoded protein: CATSDGGLLETQYF.

V is TRBV5-1 and J is TRBJ1-3; a weak D match, TRBD1 (5 bases). The CDR3 runs 16 residues. CDR1 is SGHRS, CDR2 YFSETQ, per germline. Trimming took 0 bases from V and 0 from J, leaving 10 bases between them. This CDR3 is CASSLVSGNSGNTIYF. The CDR3 DNA reads TGCGCCAGCAGCTTGGTATCAGGGAACTCTGGAAACACCATATATTTT.

This clone appeared once. The chain links TRBV3-1 (or the pseudogene TRBV3-2) to TRBJ1-2; D is perhaps TRBD1 (5 bases). Germline V gene lookup returns CDR1 LGHDT and CDR2 YNNKEL (reference sequence). The V end lost 1 base, the J end lost 12 bases, and 12 bases lay between the germline ends. The CDR3 spans 12 residues. The CDR3 coding sequence is TGTGCCAGCAGCCAAGGTCAGGGCCCCAACACCTTC. Its protein is CASSQGQGPNTF.

V gene TRBV12-3 or TRBV12-4 combines with J gene TRBJ1-1, with 8 bases lining up with TRBD1. The CDR3 runs 13 residues. Trimming removed 6 bases from V and 6 bases from J; junction bases left unmatched: 6. In DNA form, the CDR3 reads TGTGCCAGCAGATCCCAGGGGGCCTCTGAAGCTTTCTTT. Translated, it gives CASRSQGASEAFF.

The chain combines TRBV12-3 or TRBV12-4 with TRBJ1-5; TRBD1 matches 8 bases. This CDR3 contains 13 residues. Trimming cost V 6 bases and J 2 bases; bases outside gene matches: 0. This chain's CDR3 is CASRQGGNQPQHF. The CDR3 nucleotides are TGTGCCAGCAGACAGGGGGGCAATCAGCCCCAGCATTTT.

V is TRBV5-5 and J is TRBJ1-6; 8 nucleotides line up with TRBD1. The CDR3 has 15 amino acids. J was trimmed by 8 bases and V by 0 bases; bases with no gene match: 4. Germline lookup yields CDR1 SGHKS and CDR2 YYEKEE (reference sequence). DNA of the CDR3: TGTGCCAGCAGCTTGGATACAGGGGGACATTCACCCCTCCACTTT. It codes for CASSLDTGGHSPLHF.

This chain connects TRBV7-9 to TRBJ2-1, with D maybe TRBD2 (7 bases). The germline CDR1 and CDR2 sequences are SEHNR and FQNEAQ (reference sequence). This CDR3 spans 15 amino acids. V gave up 6 bases and J gave up 2 bases, with 14 bases separating them. CDR3 coding DNA: TGTGCCAGCAGAAGGGGGAGGGGTGCCTACAATGAGCAGTTCTTC. It translates to CASRRGRGAYNEQFF.

The chain carries TRBV2 and TRBJ1-5; D is perhaps TRBD1 (6 bases). V was cut by 5 bases and J by 5 bases, with 16 bases left in between. CDR3 size: 15 residues. Per germline, CDR1 SNHLY and CDR2 FYNNEI. CDR3 bases: TGTGCCAGCAGTCCCCACCGGACAGCGCATCAGCCCCAGCATTTT. Its protein product is CASSPHRTAHQPQHF.

V and J are TRBV19 and TRBJ1-6, with 8 bases aligning to TRBD1. The CDR3 sequence is 17 residues long. The germline gives CDR1 LNHDA, CDR2 SQIVND (reference sequence). J gave up 10 bases and V 3 bases, and 14 bases lay outside the gene matches. The chain's CDR3 is CASSISPGTGPGSPLHF. In DNA, the CDR3 is TGTGCCAGTAGTATTTCCCCGGGGACAGGACCTGGATCACCCCTCCACTTT.

The chain uses TRBV4-1 and TRBJ1-5; D not resolved. Germline loops: CDR1 MGHRA, CDR2 YSYEKL. V was clipped by 1 base and J by 0 bases, with 7 bases between them. The length of the CDR3 is 15 residues. The CDR3 DNA follows: TGCGCCAGCAGCCAAGCCCAGGTTAGCAATCAGCCCCAGCATTTT. Translating it yields CASSQAQVSNQPQHF.

The chain has TRBV3-1 (or the pseudogene TRBV3-2) and TRBJ1-5, with 8 bases fitting TRBD1. The V and J ends lost 5 bases and 2 bases, in that order; junction bases with no gene match: 5. Germline-derived CDR1 and CDR2 are LGHDT and YNNKEL (reference sequence). The CDR3 totals 15 residues. The DNA of the CDR3 is TGTGCCAGCAGCGCGGGGACAGGCCGCAATCAGCCCCAGCATTTT. As protein: CASSAGTGRNQPQHF.

This clone was found once. V and J are TRBV5-5 and TRBJ1-1; D not certain. The germline V and J ends were trimmed by 0 bases and 4 bases, with 7 bases remaining between them. CDR1 and CDR2 (germline): SGHKS, YYEKEE (reference sequence). The CDR3 loop spans 13 amino acids. CDR3 bases: TGTGCCAGCAGCTTGGGAGGTCCCACTGAAGCTTTCTTT. It is translated as CASSLGGPTEAFF.

The CDR3 spells CASGGRTSGPGELFF. The CDR3 DNA reads as TGTGCCAGTGGGGGAAGGACTAGCGGTCCCGGGGAGCTGTTTTTT. This rearrangement joins TRBV19 to TRBJ2-2; TRBD2 aligns across 10 bases. The CDR3 is 15 residues long. The V segment lost 8 bases and the J segment 6 bases; nucleotides outside the gene matches: 9. Germline assignment: CDR1 LNHDA and CDR2 SQIVND (reference sequence). Using reference TRBV19 and TRBJ2-2 for the parts outside the CDR3, the full variable domain is DGGITQSPKYLFRKEGQNVTLSCEQNLNHDAMYWYRQDPGQGLRLIYYSQIVNDFQKGDIAEGYSVSREKKESFPLTVTSAQKNPTAFYLCASGGRTSGPGELFFGEGSRLTVL.

V and J are TRBV14 and TRBJ2-2; unclear D gene. The CDR3 is made up of 17 amino acids. Trimming took 3 bases from V and 4 from J, leaving 18 bases between them. Germline lookup yields CDR1 SGHDN and CDR2 FVKESK. The CDR3 sequence: CASSHLRSPIGTGELFF. CDR3 DNA sequence: TGTGCCAGCAGCCATCTTCGGAGCCCCATAGGCACCGGGGAGCTGTTTTTT.

V and J are TRBV5-1 and TRBJ1-2; weak D call: TRBD1 (5 bases). CDR3 length equals 15 residues. The V end lost 0 bases, the J end lost 4 bases, and 13 bases lay between the germline ends. Germline CDR1 reads SGHRS; CDR2 reads YFSETQ. The CDR3: CASSLEWGGGYGYTF. The DNA for the CDR3 is TGCGCCAGCAGCTTGGAGTGGGGGGGAGGCTATGGCTACACCTTC.

This clone came up a few times. V and J are TRBV5-6 and TRBJ1-1, with 9 bases that match TRBD1. The ends lost 4 bases at V and 2 bases at J; junction bases unmatched: 9. The CDR3 totals 16 residues. Looked up from germline, CDR1 is SGHDT and CDR2 is YYEEEE. The CDR3 region is CASSLRTGALNTEAFF. As DNA, the CDR3 is TGTGCCAGCAGCCTGCGGACAGGGGCTTTAAACACTGAAGCTTTCTTT.

Only one count was recorded for this clone. The chain links TRBV9 to TRBJ2-7; D is unclear. The CDR3 extends over 11 amino acids. Per the germline V gene, CDR1 is SGDLS and CDR2 is YYNGEE. The germline V and J ends were trimmed by 3 bases and 5 bases, with 6 bases remaining between them. CDR3 DNA: TGTGCCAGCAGCGCCGGTCACGAGCAGTACTTC. Encoded protein: CASSAGHEQYF.

This clone was picked up one time. The V and J genes are TRBV6-5 and TRBJ1-2, with D uncertain. Germline CDR1 is MNHEY and CDR2 is SVGAGI. Trimming shortened V by 0 bases and J by 3 bases, and 8 bases separated the two germline ends. The CDR3 contains 14 residues. This CDR3 is CASSYSRVHYGYTF. The CDR3 DNA reads as TGTGCCAGCAGTTACTCGAGGGTCCACTATGGCTACACCTTC.

This clone was counted between two and nine times. The chain uses TRBV13 and TRBJ2-4; the match to TRBD2 covers 12 bases. There are 16 residues in the CDR3. J gave up 2 bases and V 5 bases, and 4 bases lay outside the gene matches. Germline V CDR1 and CDR2: PRHDT, FYEKMQ (reference sequence). Written as DNA, the CDR3 is TGTGCCAGCAGCAAAAGGACTAGCGGGACCAAAAACATTCAGTACTTC. Encoded protein: CASSKRTSGTKNIQYF.

This clone is large within its sample. The rearrangement uses TRBV7-2 and TRBJ1-2; D is unclear. V was trimmed by 5 bases and J by 8 bases, leaving 12 bases between them. The CDR3 has 12 amino acids. From germline, CDR1 is SGHTA and CDR2 FQGNSA. The CDR3 DNA reads as TGTGCCAGCAGCCTTGACACGGAAGGCTACACCTTC. It specifies CASSLDTEGYTF.

As to this clone: A read error may produce the germline difference seen at one junction end. The sample contains more than one DNA sequence encoding this CDR3. The chain's CDR3 is CASSIHIQGAYEQYF. The DNA for the CDR3 is TGTGCCAGTAGTATTCACATCCAGGGGGCCTATGAGCAGTACTTC. The chain combines TRBV19 with TRBJ2-7; 8 bases line up with TRBD1. The CDR3 has 15 amino acids. Germline V gives CDR1 LNHDA, CDR2 SQIVND (reference sequence).

This clone is a singleton in its sample. The chain is built from TRBV15 and TRBJ2-3, with D possibly matching TRBD2 (6 bases). CDR3 length equals 15 residues. Germline CDR1 reads LNHNV; CDR2 reads YYDKDF (reference sequence). V lost 0 bases, J lost 5 bases, and 12 bases lay in between. CDR3: CATSRDGGDQDTQYF. CDR3 DNA: TGTGCCACCAGCAGAGATGGCGGGGATCAAGATACGCAGTATTTT.

V and J are TRBV6-5 and TRBJ2-1; a possible D gene is TRBD2 (5 bases). The CDR3 extends over 14 amino acids. V was cut by 5 bases and J by 4 bases, with 12 bases left in between. The germline V gene has CDR1 MNHEY and CDR2 SVGAGI. Here the CDR3 reads CASSLSTGYNEQFF. DNA of the CDR3: TGTGCCAGCAGTCTCTCCACGGGATACAATGAGCAGTTCTTC.

Written as DNA, the CDR3 is TGCGCCAGCCGTCTGGGCGGGAGTTACAATGAGCAGTTCTTC. This translates into CASRLGGSYNEQFF. The rearrangement links TRBV4-1 to TRBJ2-1; 7 bases fit TRBD2. With 8 bases clipped from V and 4 bases from J, the junction kept 8 bases outside the gene matches. This CDR3 is 14 amino acids long. The germline gives CDR1 MGHRA, CDR2 YSYEKL.

V is TRBV19 and J is TRBJ2-3; 7 bases fit TRBD2. CDR1 LNHDA and CDR2 SQIVND come from the germline V gene (reference sequence). Trimming cost V 4 bases and J 2 bases; bases outside gene matches: 6. This CDR3 has 15 residues. The CDR3 region has the DNA TGTGCCAGTAGTACCCTTGGGGGGGACACAGATACGCAGTATTTT. Protein: CASSTLGGDTDTQYF.